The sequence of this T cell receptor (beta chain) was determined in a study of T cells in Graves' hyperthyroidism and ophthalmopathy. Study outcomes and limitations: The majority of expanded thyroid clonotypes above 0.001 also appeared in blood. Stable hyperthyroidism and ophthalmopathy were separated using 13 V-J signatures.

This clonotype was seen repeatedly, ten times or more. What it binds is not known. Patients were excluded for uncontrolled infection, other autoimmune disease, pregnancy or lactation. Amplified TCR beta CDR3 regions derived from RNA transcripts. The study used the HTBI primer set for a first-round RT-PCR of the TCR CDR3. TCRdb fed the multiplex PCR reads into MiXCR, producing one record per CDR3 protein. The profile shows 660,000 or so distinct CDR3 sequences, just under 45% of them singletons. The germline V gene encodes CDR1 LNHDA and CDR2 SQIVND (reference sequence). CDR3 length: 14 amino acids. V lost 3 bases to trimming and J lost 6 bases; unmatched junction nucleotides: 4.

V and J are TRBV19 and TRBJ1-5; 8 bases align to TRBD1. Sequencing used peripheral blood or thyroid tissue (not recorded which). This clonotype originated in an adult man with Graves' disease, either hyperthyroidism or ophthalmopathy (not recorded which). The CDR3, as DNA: TGTGCCAGTAGTATTGGGGGGACAGGTCAGCCCCAGCATTTT. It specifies CASSIGGTGQPQHF.